These 10 T cell receptor beta chains came from one sample sequenced in a study of T cell responses to AZD1222 COVID-19 vaccine. The method was immunoSEQ multiplex PCR; TCRdb's version includes in-frame clones alone and lacks a portion of them. The top ten hold about 5% of the sample, which has around 97,000 clones, roughly 87% seen once. This material consisted of peripheral blood, taken on day 0 of AZD1222 vaccination. These receptors were collected from an adult in good health.

This clone turned up a few times. The rearrangement links TRBV30 to TRBJ1-6; tentatively, D is TRBD1 (5 bases). The germline V gene encodes CDR1 GTSNPN and CDR2 SVGIG (reference sequence). This CDR3 contains 13 residues. V lost 1 base to trimming and J lost 11 bases, with 12 bases between them. The CDR3 DNA is TGTGCCTGGAGTGCTCAGGGCATTCCACCCCTCCACTTT. This sequence encodes CAWSAQGIPPLHF.

This sequence joins TRBV5-1 and TRBJ1-5; D gene unclear. Germline CDR1 is SGHRS and CDR2 is YFSETQ. The CDR3 contains 13 residues. V was cut by 0 bases and J by 1 base, with 2 bases left in between. CDR3 amino acids: CASSLGSNQPQHF. The CDR3 DNA reads as TGCGCCAGCAGCTTGGGGAGCAATCAGCCCCAGCATTTT.

The rearrangement uses TRBV15 and TRBJ1-6; D is unclear. The germline V gene has CDR1 LNHNV and CDR2 YYDKDF (reference sequence). This CDR3 comprises 13 residues. Trimming took 1 base from V and 9 from J, leaving 7 bases between them. CDR3 sequence: CATSRGGLSPLHF. The CDR3 DNA sequence: TGTGCCACCAGCAGAGGTGGGCTTTCACCCCTCCACTTT.

The chain recombines TRBV5-8 with TRBJ2-7; D might be TRBD1 (6 bases). Germline V lookup: CDR1 SGHTS, CDR2 YDEGEE. The germline V and J ends were trimmed by 0 bases and 0 bases, with 10 bases remaining between them. This CDR3 is built from 15 residues. The CDR3 DNA reads as TGTGCCAGCAGCTTGGTAGGACAGAGCTCCTACGAGCAGTACTTC. Protein product: CASSLVGQSSYEQYF.

The chain is built from TRBV7-8 and TRBJ2-1, with 7 bases fitting TRBD1. V trimming: 2 bases; J trimming: 1 base; junction bases outside the gene matches: 5. CDR1 SGHVS and CDR2 FQNEAQ come from the germline V gene. The length of the CDR3 is 16 residues. CDR3: CASSLLGGISYNEQFF. CDR3 nucleotide sequence: TGTGCCAGCAGCTTACTAGGGGGCATTTCCTACAATGAGCAGTTCTTC.

The chain is built from TRBV28 and TRBJ1-5, with D unclear. Germline V gene lookup returns CDR1 MDHEN and CDR2 SYDVKM. Trimming removed 7 bases at V and 4 bases at J, with 17 bases between. CDR3 size: 15 residues. Written as DNA, the CDR3 is TGTGCCAGCACCCCTGGAGATTTCCCAAATCAGCCCCAGCATTTT. Its translation is CASTPGDFPNQPQHF.

This chain joins TRBV7-6 and TRBJ1-3; a possible D gene is TRBD1 (5 bases). The CDR3 sequence is 17 residues long. Per germline, CDR1 SGHVS and CDR2 FNYEAQ. Trimming took 1 base from V and 2 from J, leaving 15 bases between them. This CDR3 is CASSLEGRGGAGNTIYF. The DNA of the CDR3 is TGTGCCAGCAGCTTAGAAGGCCGGGGGGGGGCTGGAAACACCATATATTTT.

The rearrangement links TRBV5-1 to TRBJ1-1; 8 bases match TRBD1. The CDR3 totals 15 residues. V shed 4 bases and J 1 base; nucleotides not matched to a gene: 6. CDR1 and CDR2 (germline): SGHRS, YFSETQ. The CDR3 DNA is TGCGCCAGCAGCACGGACAGGGCTTCGAACACTGAAGCTTTCTTT. Translated, it gives CASSTDRASNTEAFF.

The rearrangement uses TRBV10-2 and TRBJ2-7, with no clear D. Germline V gene sequence: CDR1 WSHSY, CDR2 SAAADI. CDR3 length equals 11 residues. V was clipped by 1 base and J by 7 bases, with 5 bases between them. CDR3 residues: CASSELDEQYF. CDR3 bases: TGCGCCAGCAGTGAGTTAGATGAGCAGTACTTC.

The chain carries TRBV4-1 and TRBJ1-3; D not resolved. Between the trimmed V and J ends, which lost 2 bases and 0 bases, there was a span of 17 bases. The length of the CDR3 is 18 residues. Germline CDR1 reads MGHRA; CDR2 reads YSYEKL. The DNA for the CDR3 is TGCGCCAGCAGCCAAAGATGGATAGGCCGGAACTCTGGAAACACCATATATTTT. Amino acid sequence: CASSQRWIGRNSGNTIYF.